This TCR beta chain was sequenced for a study of shared clonotypes between healthy human individuals. Assay: immunoSEQ multiplex PCR; the TCRdb copy retains only in-frame clones and omits some. The repertoire consists of about 640,000 clones, with about three quarters occurring once and the leading ten covering under 2%. Germline V gene sequence: CDR1 MNHNY, CDR2 SVGAGI (reference sequence). CDR3 length equals 14 residues. V shed 7 bases, J shed 5 bases, and the junction held 5 bases outside the gene matches. The study's findings and limits: Sequencing of the sorted subsets was shown by rarefaction to be incomplete despite large depth.

As to this clone: Antigen: not known.

V gene TRBV6-6 combines with J gene TRBJ2-2; 9 positions agree with TRBD2. The TCR comes from a woman in her thirties in good health. Sequencing input: memory CD4+ T cells sorted from blood. The sample's subset: CD45RA-negative fraction. The CDR3 loop reads CASKGLAETGELFF. CDR3 nucleotide sequence: TGTGCCAGCAAGGGACTAGCTGAGACCGGGGAGCTGTTTTTT.